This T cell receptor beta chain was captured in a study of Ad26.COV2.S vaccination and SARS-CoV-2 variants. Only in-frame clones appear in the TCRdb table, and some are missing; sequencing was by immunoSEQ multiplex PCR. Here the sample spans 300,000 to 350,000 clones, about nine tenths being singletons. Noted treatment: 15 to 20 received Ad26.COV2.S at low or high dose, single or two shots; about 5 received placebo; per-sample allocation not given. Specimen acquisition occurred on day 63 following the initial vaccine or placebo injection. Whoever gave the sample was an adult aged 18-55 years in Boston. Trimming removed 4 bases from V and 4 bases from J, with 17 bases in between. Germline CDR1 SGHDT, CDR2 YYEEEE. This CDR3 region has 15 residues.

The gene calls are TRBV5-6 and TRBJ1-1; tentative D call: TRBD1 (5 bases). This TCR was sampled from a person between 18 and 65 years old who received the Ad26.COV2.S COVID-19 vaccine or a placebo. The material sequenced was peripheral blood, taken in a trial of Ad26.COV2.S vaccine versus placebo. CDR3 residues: CASSTRGGMSTEAFF. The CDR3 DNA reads TGTGCCAGCAGCACCCGCGGGGGAATGAGCACTGAAGCTTTCTTT.